Following are 26 T cell receptor beta chains from one sample sequenced in a study of T cells in tumors after PD-1 blockade. Libraries were prepared by immunoSEQ multiplex PCR; TCRdb keeps only in-frame clonotypes and omits some of them. The sample holds about 5,800 clones, about 63% seen once. The input for sequencing was tumor tissue, taken before anti-PD-1 treatment. The receptor source for this set is a human donor with basal cell carcinoma.

CDR3 DNA sequence: TGTGCCAGTTCACGGCAGCAGAACACTGAAGCTTTCTTT. Translated, it gives CASSRQQNTEAFF. The chain recombines TRBV9 with TRBJ1-1; D ambiguous. Germline-derived CDR1 and CDR2 are SGDLS and YYNGEE. Trimming shortened V by 8 bases and J by 1 base, and 12 bases separated the two germline ends. This CDR3 has 13 residues.

In regard to this clone: Possible read error: a much larger clone is one base away. This sample also contains other DNA sequences that code for the same CDR3. The CDR3 DNA reads as TGTGCCAGCAGCCAAGGGGAGGCTAGCGGGGGCCTTAATACCGGGGAGCTGTTTTTT. It encodes CASSQGEASGGLNTGELFF. This chain uses TRBV4-2 with TRBJ2-2, with 10 bases fitting TRBD2. The CDR3 spans 19 residues. The J segment lost 5 bases and the V segment lost 1 base, leaving 13 bases of the junction unmatched. Germline V CDR1 and CDR2: LGHNA, YNFKEQ.

This sequence joins TRBV18 and TRBJ1-1; a weak D match, TRBD1 (5 bases). Germline-derived CDR1 and CDR2 are KGHSH and LQKENI. Trimming left V 3 bases short and J 0 bases short, with 11 bases between. The CDR3 is 15 residues long. The CDR3 here is CASSPGRPLNTEAFF. For the CDR3, the DNA is TGTGCCAGCTCACCGGGACGGCCATTGAACACTGAAGCTTTCTTT.

This clone was seen only once. The chain recombines TRBV28 with TRBJ1-6, with 8 bases that match TRBD1. The CDR3 covers 16 residues. In germline, CDR1 is MDHEN, CDR2 SYDVKM. The trim removed 2 bases at V and 5 bases at J, leaving 5 bases unmatched. The CDR3 sequence is CASSLDLGQDNSPLHF. The CDR3 bases are TGTGCCAGCAGTTTAGATCTGGGACAGGATAATTCACCCCTCCACTTT.

V usage is TRBV19 and J usage is TRBJ2-5; 9 bases are shared with TRBD2. The V gene end was trimmed by 7 bases and the J gene end by 3 bases; junction bases not matched to a gene: 6. CDR3 length equals 14 residues. CDR1 is LNHDA and CDR2 is SQIVND in the germline V gene (reference sequence). Here the CDR3 reads CASNSGGVKETQYF. CDR3 coding DNA: TGTGCCAGTAATAGCGGGGGAGTAAAAGAGACCCAGTACTTC.

The CDR3 loop reads CASSQSSGGNEQFF. In DNA, the CDR3 is TGTGCCAGCAGCCAATCGTCTGGGGGGAATGAGCAGTTCTTC. The chain links TRBV16 to TRBJ2-1; D possibly corresponds to TRBD2 (6 bases). The germline V and J ends were trimmed by 0 bases and 7 bases, with 10 bases remaining between them. Germline CDR1 reads KGHSY; CDR2 reads FQNENV. The CDR3 covers 14 residues.

The gene calls are TRBV7-9 and TRBJ2-5; TRBD1 is a possible D gene (5 bases). Trimming took 2 bases from V and 7 from J, leaving 20 bases between them. CDR1 SEHNR and CDR2 FQNEAQ come from the germline V gene (reference sequence). The CDR3 loop spans 16 amino acids. CDR3 region: CASSLFSGGARRTQYF. In DNA form, the CDR3 reads TGTGCCAGCAGCTTATTTTCGGGTGGGGCCCGGAGGACCCAGTACTTC.

This chain links TRBV27 with TRBJ1-6; D is unclear. The CDR3 contains 15 residues. Trimming removed 4 bases from V and 7 bases from J, with 14 bases in between. Germline values: CDR1 MNHEY, CDR2 SMNVEV (reference sequence). CDR3 in amino acids: CASSSKGHGNSPLHF. CDR3 nucleotide sequence: TGTGCCAGCAGTTCCAAGGGTCACGGGAATTCACCCCTCCACTTT.

The genes are TRBV6-5 and TRBJ2-7, with 11 bases lining up with TRBD2. The V and J ends lost 5 bases and 7 bases, in that order; junction bases with no gene match: 10. The CDR3 sequence is 15 residues long. CDR1 and CDR2 (germline): MNHEY, SVGAGI. The CDR3: CASSPLSSGGAEQYF. The CDR3, as DNA: TGTGCCAGCAGTCCCTTAAGTAGCGGGGGGGCTGAGCAGTACTTC.

This clone was recorded a few times. This chain connects TRBV18 to TRBJ2-2; no firm D call. Germline values: CDR1 KGHSH, CDR2 LQKENI. CDR3 length: 11 amino acids. Trimming removed 3 bases at V and 11 bases at J, with 7 bases between. The CDR3 loop reads CASSPYPELFF. Written as DNA, the CDR3 is TGTGCCAGCTCACCTTATCCCGAGCTGTTTTTT.

The genes are TRBV5-1 and TRBJ2-5, with D perhaps TRBD1 (6 bases). The germline V gene encodes CDR1 SGHRS and CDR2 YFSETQ. CDR3 size: 13 residues. V lost 3 bases and J 4 bases, leaving 10 bases between the germline ends. CDR3 sequence: CASSSTGLETQYF. The CDR3 DNA sequence: TGCGCCAGCAGCTCAACAGGGTTAGAGACCCAGTACTTC.

The chain recombines TRBV5-6 with TRBJ1-1, with D possibly matching TRBD1 (6 bases). The V gene's germline CDR1 is SGHDT and CDR2 YYEEEE. Trimming took 4 bases from V and 3 from J, leaving 16 bases between them. The CDR3 covers 15 residues. In DNA, the CDR3 is TGTGCCAGCAGCGAGATACAGGGTTGGGACACTGAAGCTTTCTTT. This codes for CASSEIQGWDTEAFF. The full variable domain, in which reference TRBV5-6 and TRBJ1-1 provide the parts outside the CDR3, is DAGVTQSPTHLIKTRGQQVTLRCSPKSGHDTVSWYQQALGQGPQFIFQYYEEEERQRGNFPDRFSGHQFPNYSSELNVNALLLGDSALYLCASSEIQGWDTEAFFGQGTRLTVV.

V gene TRBV6-2 or TRBV6-3 combines with J gene TRBJ2-7; the D gene is possibly TRBD1 (6 bases). The CDR3 totals 14 residues. The germline V and J ends were trimmed by 3 bases and 3 bases, with 12 bases remaining between them. Germline V gives CDR1 MNHEY, CDR2 SVGEGT. CDR3: CASSYFGGGYEQYF. CDR3 DNA sequence: TGTGCCAGCAGTTATTTTGGGGGCGGCTACGAGCAGTACTTC.

The rearrangement uses TRBV5-4 and TRBJ1-3; 12 bases match TRBD1. CDR1 and CDR2 from the germline V gene are SGHNT and YYREEE (reference sequence). V lost 4 bases and J lost 3; bases outside the gene matches: 8. The CDR3 runs 17 residues. CDR3 in DNA: TGTGCCAGCAGCCTCCGGGACAGGGGGCCTGGTGGAAACACCATATATTTT. This sequence encodes CASSLRDRGPGGNTIYF.

The chain combines TRBV3-1 (or the pseudogene TRBV3-2) with TRBJ1-6, with 8 bases that match TRBD1. Germline CDR1 is LGHDT and CDR2 is YNNKEL (reference sequence). The CDR3 runs 13 residues. The ends lost 6 bases at V and 11 bases at J; junction bases unmatched: 6. The CDR3 DNA sequence: TGTGCCAGCAGACAACGACAGGGGACACCCCTCCACTTT. It encodes CASRQRQGTPLHF.

The chain is built from TRBV21-1 and TRBJ1-6. TRBV21-1 is a pseudogene. The CDR3 contains 13 residues. CDR3: CASSKRDLTPLHF. In DNA form, the CDR3 reads TGTGCCAGCAGCAAAAGGGACCTTACTCCCCTCCACTTT.

This chain joins TRBV5-4 and TRBJ2-1, with D perhaps given as TRBD1 or TRBD2 (7 bases each). The CDR3 has 16 amino acids. V lost 0 bases and J lost 2, with 12 bases in between. Germline loops: CDR1 SGHNT, CDR2 YYREEE (reference sequence). CDR3 protein: CASSLAAGGAYNEQFF. CDR3 nucleotides: TGTGCCAGCAGCTTGGCGGCAGGGGGGGCCTACAATGAGCAGTTCTTC.

This rearrangement joins TRBV29-1 to TRBJ2-7, with TRBD2 as a possible D gene (5 bases). The ends were cut back, 1 base at V and 7 bases at J, with 14 bases in the middle. The germline V gene encodes CDR1 SQVTM and CDR2 ANQGSEA. The CDR3 sequence is 13 residues long. The CDR3 DNA reads as TGCAGCGTTGAAGGAGGGATCTCTAGAGAGCAGTACTTC. It encodes CSVEGGISREQYF.

This clone has a single count. The chain uses TRBV10-3 and TRBJ1-1, with a possible D match to TRBD1 (5 bases). CDR3 length equals 12 residues. Germline CDR1 and CDR2: ENHRY and SYGVKD. Trimming shortened V by 5 bases and J by 6 bases, and 10 bases separated the two germline ends. CDR3 sequence (DNA): TGTGCCATCAGTTATCGGGGGGCTGAAGCTTTCTTT. Translation gives CAISYRGAEAFF.

By its share, this clone is large. The chain uses TRBV25-1 and TRBJ1-2, with no clear D. This CDR3 is built from 13 residues. The germline gives CDR1 MGHDK, CDR2 SYGVNS. V was trimmed by 0 bases and J by 8 bases, leaving 10 bases between them. This CDR3 reads CASSEYHQSGYTF. Written as DNA, the CDR3 is TGTGCCAGCAGTGAATATCACCAATCCGGCTACACCTTC.

The chain is built from TRBV29-1 and TRBJ1-2; no clear D gene. This CDR3 contains 13 residues. Germline V CDR1 and CDR2: SQVTM, ANQGSEA. Trimming removed 7 bases at V and 4 bases at J, with 16 bases between. The CDR3 is CSAYGGASYGYTF. The CDR3 DNA sequence: TGCAGCGCTTATGGAGGCGCCTCCTATGGCTACACCTTC.

In nucleotides, the CDR3 is TGTGCCAGCAGAAAGGGACAGGGAGCTGAAGCTTTCTTT. Translating it yields CASRKGQGAEAFF. The rearrangement links TRBV12-3 or TRBV12-4 to TRBJ1-1; TRBD1 agrees at 9 bases. The CDR3 has 13 amino acids. Trimming took 6 bases from V and 6 from J; bases not matched to a gene: 5.

This clone came up a few times. The chain joins TRBV5-1 to TRBJ1-1, with TRBD1 matching 8 bases. The junction had 4 bases not matched to a gene; V was cut back by 3 bases and J by 6 bases. Germline loops: CDR1 SGHRS, CDR2 YFSETQ. This CDR3 has 13 amino acids. The CDR3 here is CASSCGQGAEAFF. In nucleotides, the CDR3 is TGCGCCAGCAGCTGCGGACAGGGCGCTGAAGCTTTCTTT.

This chain connects TRBV19 to TRBJ1-4, with TRBD1 as a possible D gene (5 bases). The germline V gene has CDR1 LNHDA and CDR2 SQIVND (reference sequence). CDR3 length: 14 residues. V was trimmed by 3 bases and J by 1 base, leaving 6 bases between them. CDR3 amino acids: CASSMGVTNEKLFF. For the CDR3, the DNA is TGTGCCAGTAGTATGGGGGTAACTAATGAAAAACTGTTTTTT.

The V call is TRBV5-6, the J call TRBJ1-6; possibly TRBD1 for D (5 bases). Per the germline V gene, CDR1 is SGHDT and CDR2 is YYEEEE. Trimming left V 4 bases short and J 7 bases short, with 18 bases between. This CDR3 is built from 16 residues. The CDR3 nucleotides are TGTGCCAGCAGCATAACAGGTCCCTCCCTCAATTCACCCCTCCACTTT. Protein: CASSITGPSLNSPLHF. Supplemented by reference TRBV5-6 and TRBJ1-6, the full variable domain reads DAGVTQSPTHLIKTRGQQVTLRCSPKSGHDTVSWYQQALGQGPQFIFQYYEEEERQRGNFPDRFSGHQFPNYSSELNVNALLLGDSALYLCASSITGPSLNSPLHFGNGTRLTVT.

The chain has TRBV4-1 and TRBJ2-5; a weak D match, TRBD1 (5 bases). Germline V gene lookup returns CDR1 MGHRA and CDR2 YSYEKL. CDR3 length equals 13 residues. V lost 1 base, J lost 5 bases, and 8 bases lay in between. CDR3 DNA sequence: TGCGCCAGCAGCCAAGTAGGGGCGGAGACCCAGTACTTC. Translating it yields CASSQVGAETQYF.